One sample yielded the 30 T cell receptor beta chains listed below, sequenced in a study of memory CD4+ T cells and cytomegalovirus serostatus. The protocol was immunoSEQ multiplex PCR, while the TCRdb copy is restricted to in-frame clones and leaves out a portion. The repertoire consists of 70,000 to 90,000 clones, with just under 80% occurring once and the leading ten covering 2.5% to 3%. Single viable CD3+CD4+CD8-CD45RO+ cells were sorted as the memory CD4+ T cells. Sequences were obtained from memory CD4+ T cells from blood. These receptors originate from an adult in good health and CMV-seropositive.

The chain links TRBV2 to TRBJ1-2; no clear D. V was clipped by 5 bases and J by 4 bases, with 5 bases between them. The germline V gene has CDR1 SNHLY and CDR2 FYNNEI. This CDR3 spans 11 amino acids. This chain's CDR3 is CASSTTYGYTF. For the CDR3, the DNA is TGTGCCAGCAGTACGACCTATGGCTACACCTTC.

The chain recombines TRBV15 with TRBJ1-4; D is possibly TRBD1 (5 bases). With 0 bases removed from V and 6 bases from J, the gap between germline ends came to 14 bases. The CDR3 runs to 16 residues. The germline CDR1 and CDR2 sequences are LNHNV and YYDKDF (reference sequence). CDR3 sequence reads: CATSRDFGRVDEKLFF. The CDR3 DNA sequence: TGTGCCACCAGCAGAGATTTCGGCAGGGTTGATGAAAAACTGTTTTTT.

This sequence joins TRBV25-1 and TRBJ1-2, with TRBD1 matching over 7 bases. The CDR3 contains 14 residues. Unmatched junction bases numbered 8, after V lost 5 bases and J lost 5 bases. CDR1 and CDR2 from the germline V gene are MGHDK and SYGVNS. The CDR3 protein is CASSRPGGSYGYTF. DNA for the CDR3: TGTGCCAGCAGTAGGCCAGGGGGAAGTTATGGCTACACCTTC.

The V and J genes are TRBV19 and TRBJ2-1; TRBD1 aligns across 9 bases. Unmatched junction bases numbered 10, after V lost 5 bases and J lost 5 bases. The CDR3 is 16 residues long. CDR1 and CDR2 from the germline V gene are LNHDA and SQIVND (reference sequence). CDR3 loop: CASSGGTGSAHNEQFF. Written as DNA, the CDR3 is TGTGCCAGTAGTGGGGGGACAGGGTCCGCCCACAATGAGCAGTTCTTC. Full variable domain (missing parts from reference TRBV19 and TRBJ2-1): DGGITQSPKYLFRKEGQNVTLSCEQNLNHDAMYWYRQDPGQGLRLIYYSQIVNDFQKGDIAEGYSVSREKKESFPLTVTSAQKNPTAFYLCASSGGTGSAHNEQFFGPGTRLTVL.

The chain carries TRBV5-1 and TRBJ2-3, with 15 bases identical to TRBD2. V gave up 5 bases and J gave up 8 bases; unmatched junction bases: 6. The germline V gene encodes CDR1 SGHRS and CDR2 YFSETQ. The length of the CDR3 is 15 residues. The CDR3, as DNA: TGCGCCAGCAGGCGGACTAGCGGGGGGGCTGGTACGCAGTATTTT. The encoded protein is CASRRTSGGAGTQYF. The whole variable domain, filled in from reference TRBV5-1 and TRBJ2-3, reads KAGVTQTPRYLIKTRGQQVTLSCSPISGHRSVSWYQQTPGQGLQFLFEYFSETQRNKGNFPGRFSGRQFSNSRSEMNVSTLELGDSALYLCASRRTSGGAGTQYFGPGTRLTVL.

The rearrangement uses TRBV5-1 and TRBJ2-1, with D perhaps assigned TRBD1 or TRBD2 (5 bases each). The CDR3 extends over 16 amino acids. The V and J ends lost 3 bases and 6 bases respectively, with 19 bases between them. Germline-derived CDR1 and CDR2 are SGHRS and YFSETQ. The CDR3 DNA reads TGCGCCAGCAGCTGGCTCGGACTGACAGAGGGCAATGAGCAGTTCTTC. Encoded protein: CASSWLGLTEGNEQFF.

This rearrangement joins TRBV10-1 to TRBJ2-7; TRBD2 is a possible D gene (6 bases). CDR3 size: 13 residues. Germline CDR1 reads WNHNN; CDR2 reads SYGVQD (reference sequence). V shed 6 bases and J shed 6 bases, with 15 bases lying between them. CDR3 sequence reads: CASSLAATSEQYV. The CDR3, as DNA: TGCGCCAGCAGCTTAGCGGCCACCTCCGAGCAGTACGTC.

The chain carries TRBV5-4 and TRBJ2-5, with D unclear. Trimming stripped 0 bases from V and 5 bases from J, with 11 bases between. This CDR3 comprises 14 residues. Germline-derived CDR1 and CDR2 are SGHNT and YYREEE (reference sequence). Written as DNA, the CDR3 is TGTGCCAGCAGCTTGGGACGTCAACGGGAGACCCAGTACTTC. This sequence encodes CASSLGRQRETQYF.

The chain has TRBV27 and TRBJ2-1; the match to TRBD2 covers 10 bases. The V gene end was trimmed by 2 bases and the J gene end by 0 bases; junction bases not matched to a gene: 13. This CDR3 has 20 residues. Germline V gene sequence: CDR1 MNHEY, CDR2 SMNVEV (reference sequence). In DNA, the CDR3 is TGTGCCAGCAGTTTAAAGGTGCCTAGCGGGGGCCGCAGCTCCTACAATGAGCAGTTCTTC. Translated, it gives CASSLKVPSGGRSSYNEQFF.

The rearrangement links TRBV5-1 to TRBJ1-4; TRBD1 matches 7 bases. The CDR3 sequence is 15 residues long. From germline, CDR1 is SGHRS and CDR2 YFSETQ. V trimming: 4 bases; J trimming: 6 bases; junction bases outside the gene matches: 9. As DNA, the CDR3 is TGCGCCAGCAGCACCCAACAGGGGCGAGATGAAAAACTGTTTTTT. Translating it yields CASSTQQGRDEKLFF.

The chain carries TRBV7-7 and TRBJ2-7, with TRBD1 matching over 12 bases. This CDR3 is 14 amino acids long. Germline values: CDR1 SSHAT, CDR2 FNYEAQ (reference sequence). The J segment lost 6 bases and the V segment lost 4 bases, leaving 4 bases of the junction unmatched. The CDR3: CASSSGTGGREQYV. In DNA form, the CDR3 reads TGTGCCAGCAGCTCCGGGACAGGGGGCCGCGAGCAGTACGTC.

The chain recombines TRBV19 with TRBJ1-5; D is ambiguous. From germline, CDR1 is LNHDA and CDR2 SQIVND (reference sequence). This CDR3 region has 13 residues. Trimming left V 1 base short and J 5 bases short, with 6 bases between. The CDR3 region is CASSIARDQPQHF. For the CDR3, the DNA is TGTGCCAGTAGTATAGCCCGGGATCAGCCCCAGCATTTT.

V is TRBV10-3 and J is TRBJ1-3, with no clear D. Trimming removed 4 bases from V and 0 bases from J, with 7 bases in between. This CDR3 contains 14 residues. Germline V gene sequence: CDR1 ENHRY, CDR2 SYGVKD. CDR3 sequence reads: CAISGGSSGNTIYF. The CDR3, as DNA: TGTGCCATCAGTGGCGGGAGCTCTGGAAACACCATATATTTT.

The chain joins TRBV6-1 to TRBJ1-6; D not resolved. The CDR3 totals 15 residues. The V end was cut by 0 bases, the J end by 9 bases, with 12 bases between. Germline CDR1 MNHNS, CDR2 SASEGT. The CDR3: CASSEAPRGGSPLHF. CDR3 nucleotide sequence: TGTGCCAGCAGTGAAGCGCCACGGGGTGGTTCACCCCTCCACTTT.

The chain has TRBV7-2 and TRBJ1-6, with 8 bases fitting TRBD1. Germline trimming cut 6 bases from V and 8 bases from J; bases unmatched to any gene: 6. The CDR3 is 14 residues long. Germline CDR1 reads SGHTA; CDR2 reads FQGNSA. CDR3 nucleotides: TGTGCCAGCAGTGAACAGGGGGGAGATTCACCCCTCCACTTT. Protein sequence: CASSEQGGDSPLHF.

The V and J genes are TRBV7-8 and TRBJ2-7; possible D gene TRBD2, 5 bases. There are 14 residues in the CDR3. Trimming pared 0 bases from V and 5 bases from J, leaving 11 bases between. Germline V lookup: CDR1 SGHVS, CDR2 FQNEAQ. CDR3: CASSLAYDGDEQYV. In nucleotides, the CDR3 is TGTGCCAGCAGCTTAGCGTATGACGGGGACGAGCAGTACGTC.

The rearrangement joins TRBV15 to TRBJ2-3, with 8 bases that match TRBD1. Germline V gene sequence: CDR1 LNHNV, CDR2 YYDKDF (reference sequence). This CDR3 comprises 14 residues. The ends lost 1 base at V and 4 bases at J; junction bases unmatched: 1. The CDR3 reads CATSRGTGSDTQYF. CDR3 sequence (DNA): TGTGCCACCAGCAGAGGGACAGGGTCAGATACGCAGTATTTT.

The chain couples TRBV5-1 to TRBJ2-1; 9 nucleotides line up with TRBD2. The CDR3 is made up of 16 amino acids. Germline V gene lookup returns CDR1 SGHRS and CDR2 YFSETQ. After removal of 5 bases from V and 5 bases from J, the junction contained 11 bases not matched to a gene. The CDR3 nucleotides are TGCGCCAGCAGTTTTCCAGCGGGAGGTCGGGACAATGAGCAGTTCTTC. It translates to CASSFPAGGRDNEQFF. Full variable domain (outside the CDR3, taken from reference TRBV5-1 and TRBJ2-1): KAGVTQTPRYLIKTRGQQVTLSCSPISGHRSVSWYQQTPGQGLQFLFEYFSETQRNKGNFPGRFSGRQFSNSRSEMNVSTLELGDSALYLCASSFPAGGRDNEQFFGPGTRLTVL.

The rearrangement joins TRBV7-2 to TRBJ2-5; the match to TRBD2 covers 8 bases. The CDR3 is 14 amino acids. Germline assignment: CDR1 SGHTA and CDR2 FQGNSA. J gave up 4 bases and V 5 bases, and 6 bases lay outside the gene matches. In DNA, the CDR3 is TGTGCCAGCAGCCTCGGGCTAGCGGGAGAGACCCAGTACTTC. Translation: CASSLGLAGETQYF.

This chain uses TRBV7-2 with TRBJ1-1; D remains ambiguous. The length of the CDR3 is 14 residues. CDR1 and CDR2 from the germline V gene are SGHTA and FQGNSA. V shed 2 bases and J shed 4 bases, with 11 bases lying between them. This chain's CDR3 is CASSLQGRSTEAFF. The CDR3 DNA is TGTGCCAGCAGCTTACAAGGGAGGTCCACTGAAGCTTTCTTT.

The genes are TRBV27 and TRBJ2-7, with TRBD2 identical over 10 bases. V gave up 4 bases and J gave up 7 bases; unmatched junction bases: 10. CDR3 length: 15 residues. In germline, CDR1 is MNHEY, CDR2 SMNVEV (reference sequence). The CDR3 DNA is TGTGCCAGCAGTTCCCTAGCGGGGGCCCACTATGAGCAGTACTTC. Residues: CASSSLAGAHYEQYF.

The chain recombines TRBV4-2 with TRBJ2-2, with D uncertain. Per germline, CDR1 LGHNA and CDR2 YNFKEQ. The length of the CDR3 is 13 residues. The ends were cut back, 0 bases at V and 5 bases at J, with 4 bases in the middle. The CDR3, as DNA: TGTGCCAGCAGCCAAGACGGGACCGGGGAGCTGTTTTTT. This translates into CASSQDGTGELFF.

Only one count was recorded for this clone. CDR3 sequence (DNA): TGTGCCAGCAGCCTTACCGGGGGCGGGACCTCCATAAATGAGCAGTTCTTC. It specifies CASSLTGGGTSINEQFF. This chain links TRBV11-2 with TRBJ2-1; D possibly matches TRBD1 or TRBD2 (6 bases each). Germline V CDR1 and CDR2: SGHAT, FQNNGV. CDR3 length: 17 amino acids. Trimming left V 5 bases short and J 7 bases short, with 24 bases between.

The chain joins TRBV6-1 to TRBJ1-2; no firm D call. V shed 5 bases and J shed 4 bases, with 5 bases lying between them. Germline CDR1 is MNHNS and CDR2 is SASEGT. This CDR3 region has 11 residues. This CDR3 reads CASSWSYGYTF. The CDR3 coding sequence is TGTGCCAGCAGTTGGTCCTATGGCTACACCTTC.

The V gene is TRBV11-3, the J gene TRBJ2-3, with a possible D match to TRBD2 (5 bases). Trimming took off 5 bases at V and 0 bases at J, with 12 bases between the two ends. This CDR3 is built from 15 residues. Germline V gives CDR1 SGHNT, CDR2 YENEEA. CDR3 bases: TGTGCCAGCAGCGGACTGACAACTAGCACAGATACGCAGTATTTT. Translating gives CASSGLTTSTDTQYF. Filled out from reference TRBV11-3 and TRBJ2-3, the complete variable domain reads EAGVVQSPRYKIIEKKQPVAFWCNPISGHNTLYWYLQNLGQGPELLIRYENEEAVDDSQLPKDRFSAERLKGVDSTLKIQPAELGDSAVYLCASSGLTTSTDTQYFGPGTRLTVL.

This chain connects TRBV5-4 to TRBJ1-3; TRBD1 might be the D (6 bases). This CDR3 spans 13 amino acids. Germline CDR1 and CDR2: SGHNT and YYREEE (reference sequence). V was cut by 3 bases and J by 2 bases, with 6 bases left in between. The CDR3 sequence: CASSSGAGNTIYF. The CDR3 DNA sequence: TGTGCCAGCAGCTCAGGGGCTGGAAACACCATATATTTT.

This chain connects TRBV30 to TRBJ2-5; the D is unclear. The CDR3 has 13 amino acids. Between the trimmed V and J ends, which lost 2 bases and 5 bases, there was a span of 12 bases. Per germline, CDR1 GTSNPN and CDR2 SVGIG (reference sequence). This CDR3 is CAWSYGVAETQYF. The CDR3 region has the DNA TGTGCCTGGAGTTATGGGGTCGCCGAGACCCAGTACTTC.

The chain combines TRBV28 with TRBJ1-5; D is uncertain. Between the trimmed V and J ends, which lost 3 bases and 6 bases, there was a span of 6 bases. The CDR3 is 12 residues long. CDR1 MDHEN and CDR2 SYDVKM come from the germline V gene. The CDR3 DNA is TGTGCCAGCAGTTTGGCTTCTCAGCCCCAGCATTTT. This codes for CASSLASQPQHF.

This clone appeared a few times. This chain connects TRBV7-2 to TRBJ1-2; TRBD1 might be the D (6 bases). Deletions cut 3 bases from V and 8 bases from J, with 16 bases between. This CDR3 has 14 amino acids. The germline V gene encodes CDR1 SGHTA and CDR2 FQGNSA. As DNA, the CDR3 is TGTGCCAGCAGCTTCGACGGGGAGGGGGAAGGCTACACCTTC. Encoded protein: CASSFDGEGEGYTF. Full variable domain (rest looked up from reference TRBV7-2 and TRBJ1-2): GAGVSQSPSNKVTEKGKDVELRCDPISGHTALYWYRQSLGQGLEFLIYFQGNSAPDKSGLPSDRFSAERTGGSVSTLTIQRTQQEDSAVYLCASSFDGEGEGYTFGSGTRLTVV.

This chain uses TRBV6-1 with TRBJ2-3, with D tentatively TRBD1 or TRBD2 (6 bases each). Between the trimmed V and J ends, which lost 9 bases and 2 bases, there was a span of 18 bases. The CDR3 spans 15 residues. Germline assignment: CDR1 MNHNS and CDR2 SASEGT. The CDR3 here is CASTPRGPNTDTQYF. The CDR3 coding sequence is TGTGCCAGTACCCCCCGGGGGCCTAACACAGATACGCAGTATTTT.